Listed here are 29 T cell receptor beta chains from one sample, sequenced in a study of Graves' ophthalmopathy and Graves' hyperthyroidism. CDR3 regions of TCR beta were amplified from RNA transcripts. HTBI-primed first-round RT-PCR preceded second-round multiplex PCR. TCRdb recomputed calls from the multiplex PCR reads with MiXCR, one row per CDR3 protein. The sample lists over a million distinct CDR3 sequences; roughly two fifths were seen once. What was sequenced was peripheral blood or thyroid tissue (not recorded which). All receptors derive from an adult man with Graves' hyperthyroidism.

Comment on this clonotype: It may be a read error: a sequence one base away is much more abundant. Since no conserved phenylalanine or tryptophan closes the CDR3, a read error is the likely cause. The chain employs TRBV5-1 and TRBJ2-7; D remains unclear. Germline CDR1 is SGHRS and CDR2 is YFSETQ. The CDR3 spans 14 residues. V gave up 4 bases and J gave up 5 bases, with 16 bases separating them. The CDR3 DNA follows: TGCGCCAGCAGCCCCGTGCCTTCTCCTAACGAGCAGTACCTC. It specifies CASSPVPSPNEQYL.

Concerning this clonotype itself: One junction end disagrees with the germline gene, perhaps due to a read error. V gene TRBV10-2 combines with J gene TRBJ2-6, with D unresolved. The CDR3 loop spans 11 amino acids. Germline CDR1 is WSHSY and CDR2 is SAAADI. CDR3 sequence (DNA): TGCACCAGCAGTGGGGACAACGTCCTGACTTTC. This encodes CTSSGDNVLTF.

The genes are TRBV7-9 and TRBJ2-7, with D perhaps TRBD1 (6 bases). The germline CDR1 and CDR2 sequences are SEHNR and FQNEAQ (reference sequence). The CDR3 sequence is 16 residues long. Deletions cut 3 bases from V and 4 bases from J, with 19 bases between. The CDR3 nucleotides are TGTGCCAGCAGCTTCAGGACAGCAAGGAAAGGGTACGAGCAGTACTTC. Its protein is CASSFRTARKGYEQYF.

This clonotype was seen at least ten times. The rearrangement joins TRBV29-1 to TRBJ1-2, with 7 bases fitting TRBD1. Germline loops: CDR1 SQVTM, CDR2 ANQGSEA. The junction had 9 bases not matched to a gene; V was cut back by 6 bases and J by 2 bases. The length of the CDR3 is 14 residues. In nucleotides, the CDR3 is TGCAGCGTCCTCGGGACAGCCCGAAACTATGGCTACACCTTC. This encodes CSVLGTARNYGYTF.

The CDR3 reads CASHGERGVQAFF. The CDR3 nucleotides are TGTGCCAGCCACGGAGAGAGGGGGGTCCAAGCTTTCTTT. The chain combines TRBV2 with TRBJ1-1; maybe TRBD1 (6 bases). V was pared by 8 bases and J by 9 bases, with 19 bases between. Germline lookup yields CDR1 SNHLY and CDR2 FYNNEI. CDR3 length: 13 amino acids.

The chain carries TRBV24-1 and TRBJ2-7; the D gene could be TRBD1 or TRBD2 (5 bases each). Between the trimmed V and J ends, which lost 1 base and 13 bases, there was a span of 7 bases. Germline loops: CDR1 KGHDR, CDR2 SFDVKD. The CDR3 runs to 10 residues. CDR3 loop: CATSDFRDYF. The CDR3 DNA follows: TGTGCCACCAGTGATTTCAGGGACTACTTC.

The gene calls are TRBV6-4 and TRBJ2-7, with TRBD2 identical over 9 bases. CDR3 length: 14 amino acids. J gave up 2 bases and V 1 base, and 0 bases lay outside the gene matches. The germline V gene encodes CDR1 MRHNA and CDR2 SNTAGT. For the CDR3, the DNA is TGTGCCAGCAGTGACTTAGCGGGAGCCTACGAGCAGTACTTC. Its translation is CASSDLAGAYEQYF.

Many counts were recorded for this clonotype. This CDR3 reads CSARLRGPYEQYF. The CDR3, as DNA: TGCAGTGCTAGGTTGCGGGGGCCCTACGAGCAGTACTTC. This sequence joins TRBV20-1 and TRBJ2-7; D possibly corresponds to TRBD2 (7 bases). Germline CDR1 DFQATT, CDR2 SNEGSKA (reference sequence). V lost 3 bases and J 2 bases, leaving 11 bases between the germline ends. There are 13 residues in the CDR3.

This clonotype showed up many times. The chain combines TRBV4-3 with TRBJ2-5; D might be TRBD2 (6 bases). The germline V and J ends were trimmed by 8 bases and 2 bases, with 15 bases remaining between them. Germline V gene sequence: CDR1 LGHNA, CDR2 YSLEER. The CDR3 covers 14 residues. CDR3 coding DNA: TGCGCCAGCGGCATAGCGGTAGGACAAGAGACCCAGTACTTC. It yields the protein CASGIAVGQETQYF.

Note on this clonotype: A read error may account for a junction end that differs from germline. The rearrangement links TRBV25-1 to TRBJ2-7; 7 bases are shared with TRBD2. This CDR3 has 15 amino acids. Germline V gene sequence: CDR1 MGHDK, CDR2 SYGVNS. CDR3 residues: CACSARRGSATEQYF. The CDR3 coding sequence is TGTGCCTGCAGTGCAAGACGCGGGAGTGCCACCGAGCAGTACTTC.

The table lists this clonotype with a few counts. The gene calls are TRBV19 and TRBJ2-6, with unresolved D. There are 14 residues in the CDR3. The V end lost 11 bases, the J end lost 0 bases, and 11 bases lay between the germline ends. CDR1 LNHDA and CDR2 SQIVND come from the germline V gene (reference sequence). The CDR3 sequence is CAWSWSSGANVLTF. The CDR3 DNA is TGTGCCTGGAGTTGGAGCTCTGGGGCCAACGTCCTGACTTTC.

In its sample, this clonotype was seen a few times. The rearrangement links TRBV20-1 to TRBJ2-7; no clear D. V was trimmed by 0 bases and J by 6 bases, leaving 15 bases between them. This CDR3 region has 14 residues. Per the germline V gene, CDR1 is DFQATT and CDR2 is SNEGSKA (reference sequence). CDR3 sequence: CSARDIGDWVEQYF. The CDR3 DNA sequence: TGCAGTGCTAGAGATATCGGCGACTGGGTCGAGCAGTACTTC.

This chain connects TRBV7-2 to TRBJ1-1, with a possible D match to TRBD1 (5 bases). Trimming cost V 6 bases and J 6 bases, with 14 bases left between them. Per the germline V gene, CDR1 is SGHTA and CDR2 is FQGNSA. The CDR3 is made up of 13 amino acids. The CDR3: CASRRGQIAEAFF. The DNA for the CDR3 is TGTGCCAGCAGGAGGGGTCAGATCGCTGAAGCTTTCTTT.

This rearrangement joins TRBV7-2 to TRBJ2-2; 9 bases are shared with TRBD1. Looked up from germline, CDR1 is SGHTA and CDR2 is FQGNSA. The CDR3 runs 17 residues. The trim removed 5 bases at V and 9 bases at J, leaving 16 bases unmatched. CDR3 protein: CASSPKGTGMILRELFF. In DNA form, the CDR3 reads TGTGCCAGCAGCCCTAAGGGGACAGGGATGATTCTACGGGAGCTGTTTTTT.

The chain is built from TRBV3-1 and TRBJ1-5; D unclear. The CDR3 extends over 14 amino acids. The germline V and J ends were trimmed by 2 bases and 5 bases, with 10 bases remaining between them. CDR1 is LGHDT and CDR2 is YNNKEL in the germline V gene (reference sequence). Written as DNA, the CDR3 is TGTGCCAGCAGCCAAACGGATATAGATCAGCCCCAGCATTTT. Translated: CASSQTDIDQPQHF.

Worth noting for this clonotype: No conserved phenylalanine or tryptophan ends this CDR3, so it is likely a read error. The DNA is omitted, as the CDR3 cannot be located on it reliably, and the CDR3 follows TCRdb's listing. This chain connects TRBV7-2 to TRBJ2-5; the table calls TRBD1, which could not be checked here. Inclusive of both ends, the CDR3 amounts to 12 amino acids. Germline CDR1 is SGHTA and CDR2 is FQGNSA. The CDR3 spells CASSSSPGGPNT.

In regard to this clonotype: Since no conserved phenylalanine or tryptophan closes the CDR3, a read error is the likely cause. CDR3 DNA: TGCGCCAGCAGCCGGGACGGCCCGAACACTGAAGCTTTCCTT. Translation gives CASSRDGPNTEAFL. This chain joins TRBV5-1 and TRBJ1-1, with D maybe TRBD1 (5 bases). This CDR3 region has 14 residues. Between the trimmed V and J ends, which lost 4 bases and 1 base, there was a span of 11 bases. Germline V gene data show CDR1 as SGHRS and CDR2 as YFSETQ.

This clonotype was detected ten times or more. The chain links TRBV7-2 to TRBJ1-2, with D maybe TRBD1 (5 bases). The CDR3 contains 13 residues. Trimming removed 5 bases at V and 8 bases at J, with 15 bases between. Per germline, CDR1 SGHTA and CDR2 FQGNSA. CDR3 region: CASSPGRADGYTF. The CDR3, as DNA: TGTGCCAGCAGCCCAGGGAGGGCTGACGGCTACACCTTC.

There are a few counts of this clonotype. The rearrangement joins TRBV3-1 to TRBJ2-7; 9 bases are shared with TRBD2. The J segment lost 6 bases and the V segment lost 1 base, leaving 10 bases of the junction unmatched. This CDR3 is built from 16 residues. The V gene's germline CDR1 is LGHDT and CDR2 YNNKEL (reference sequence). The CDR3 nucleotides read TGTGCCAGCAGCCAAGTCCCGGGGCTAGCGGGAATCGAGCAGTACTTC. This gives the protein CASSQVPGLAGIEQYF.

This clonotype was detected ten times or more. J is TRBJ1-5 and V is TRBV7-8; no clear D gene. V lost 3 bases to trimming and J lost 3 bases, with 9 bases between them. Looked up from germline, CDR1 is SGHVS and CDR2 is FQNEAQ. The CDR3 runs to 14 residues. CDR3 in DNA: TGTGCCAGCAGCTTTGGCCAGCACAATCAGCCCCAGCATTTT. Translation gives CASSFGQHNQPQHF.

V and J are TRBV29-1 and TRBJ1-5; D is undetermined. Germline lookup yields CDR1 SQVTM and CDR2 ANQGSEA. This CDR3 comprises 13 residues. V shed 7 bases and J shed 2 bases, with 12 bases lying between them. The CDR3 is CSAVWGGNQPQHF. Here the CDR3 DNA reads TGCAGCGCCGTTTGGGGAGGCAATCAGCCCCAGCATTTT.

This clonotype occurred a few times. The V gene is TRBV6-1, the J gene TRBJ1-5; D is perhaps TRBD1 (6 bases). V was clipped by 2 bases and J by 2 bases, with 19 bases between them. Looked up from germline, CDR1 is MNHNS and CDR2 is SASEGT. This CDR3 has 18 residues. This CDR3 is CASSEWPVLGAGNQPQHF. The CDR3 nucleotides are TGTGCCAGCAGTGAATGGCCCGTTTTGGGGGCAGGCAATCAGCCCCAGCATTTT.

This chain joins TRBV20-1 and TRBJ2-7; no reliable D call. V gave up 5 bases and J gave up 1 base, with 9 bases separating them. There are 12 residues in the CDR3. Germline CDR1 and CDR2: DFQATT and SNEGSKA (reference sequence). CDR3 bases: TGCAGTGCTGGAGTGAGATCCTACGAGCAGTACTTC. This gives the protein CSAGVRSYEQYF.

This clonotype showed up many times. The rearrangement links TRBV14 to TRBJ2-7; 7 nucleotides line up with TRBD1. In germline, CDR1 is SGHDN, CDR2 FVKESK. Germline trimming cut 4 bases from V and 4 bases from J; bases unmatched to any gene: 10. The CDR3 sequence is 15 residues long. For the CDR3, the DNA is TGTGCCAGCAGCCCTCACAGGGGTGAAGGATACGAGCAGTACTTC. It is translated as CASSPHRGEGYEQYF.

This clonotype was recorded many times. J is TRBJ1-1 and V is TRBV10-3; D not certain. CDR1 and CDR2 (germline): ENHRY, SYGVKD. V dropped 7 bases and J dropped 1 base, with 10 bases sitting between them. The CDR3 covers 13 residues. In nucleotides, the CDR3 is TGTGCCATCAAGGCTACAGAGAACACTGAAGCTTTCTTT. Its translation: CAIKATENTEAFF.

V is TRBV7-9 and J is TRBJ2-5; D is undetermined. V was pared by 8 bases and J by 5 bases, with 12 bases between. Germline-derived CDR1 and CDR2 are SEHNR and FQNEAQ (reference sequence). The CDR3 contains 12 residues. The CDR3 reads CASGQPEETQYF. CDR3 coding DNA: TGTGCCAGCGGGCAGCCGGAGGAGACCCAGTACTTC.

This clonotype came up many times. This chain uses TRBV6-5 with TRBJ1-5; 9 bases are a match to TRBD1. CDR3 size: 15 residues. V lost 4 bases, J lost 6 bases, and 7 bases stayed unmatched. In germline, CDR1 is MNHEY, CDR2 SVGAGI. CDR3 amino acids: CASSWGDRGSQPQHF. In DNA, the CDR3 is TGTGCCAGCAGTTGGGGAGACAGGGGGAGTCAGCCCCAGCATTTT.

This clonotype was detected only a few times. The chain uses TRBV7-9 and TRBJ2-7; 13 bases are shared with TRBD2. V dropped 2 bases and J dropped 2; count of bases not matched to a gene: 21. The CDR3 runs 22 residues. CDR1 SEHNR and CDR2 FQNEAQ come from the germline V gene (reference sequence). The CDR3 DNA follows: TGTGCCAGCAGCTTACATTCGGGACAGAGGACTAGCGGGAGACGGGGAACCTACGAGCAGTACTTC. Amino acid sequence: CASSLHSGQRTSGRRGTYEQYF.

This clonotype has ten or more counts. The V and J genes are TRBV5-1 and TRBJ2-7; a weak D match, TRBD1 (6 bases). Germline CDR1 is SGHRS and CDR2 is YFSETQ. Trimming cost V 4 bases and J 0 bases, with 14 bases left between them. The CDR3 is 15 amino acids. CDR3 coding DNA: TGCGCCAGCAGCCTTGGACAGAGGAGCTCCTACGAGCAGTACTTC. Encoded protein: CASSLGQRSSYEQYF.